The 3 T cell receptor beta chains reported below all come from one sample, sequenced in a study of blood T cells in healthy people across ages. A second PCR of about 6 to 11 cycles used a sample-barcoded 5' primer and a J-beta primer mix. TCRdb processed the 5' RACE reads anew with MiXCR; each CDR3 protein has one entry. The sample consists of fewer than 800,000 distinct CDR3 sequences, around 20% of them appearing once. The sequenced sample was blood. All receptors derive from a man between 65 and 85 years old in good health.

This clonotype was detected only a few times. This chain joins TRBV15 and TRBJ2-1; D gene uncertain. Germline V gene lookup returns CDR1 LNHNV and CDR2 YYDKDF (reference sequence). Trimming cost V 0 bases and J 0 bases, with 9 bases left between them. This CDR3 is 16 amino acids long. The chain's CDR3 is CATSRDDPSSYNEQFF. Written as DNA, the CDR3 is TGTGCCACCAGCAGAGATGACCCGAGCTCCTACAATGAGCAGTTCTTC.

This chain connects TRBV5-1 to TRBJ2-4; 12 bases line up with TRBD1. V shed 0 bases and J 8 bases; nucleotides not matched to a gene: 6. The CDR3 extends over 16 amino acids. The V gene's germline CDR1 is SGHRS and CDR2 YFSETQ. The CDR3 reads CASSLAGTGGDYIQYF. CDR3 in DNA: TGCGCCAGCAGCTTGGCCGGGACAGGGGGCGATTACATTCAGTACTTC.

This clonotype was found a few times. The genes are TRBV7-9 and TRBJ2-5, with TRBD2 matching 8 bases. The J call may be faulty, since TRBJ2-7 better matches the DNA end. This CDR3 has 15 amino acids. CDR1 SEHNR and CDR2 FQNEAQ come from the germline V gene (reference sequence). The chain's CDR3 is CASSPSVSGTLEQYF. For the CDR3, the DNA is TGTGCCAGCAGCCCAAGCGTTAGCGGGACCCTCGAGCAGTACTTC.